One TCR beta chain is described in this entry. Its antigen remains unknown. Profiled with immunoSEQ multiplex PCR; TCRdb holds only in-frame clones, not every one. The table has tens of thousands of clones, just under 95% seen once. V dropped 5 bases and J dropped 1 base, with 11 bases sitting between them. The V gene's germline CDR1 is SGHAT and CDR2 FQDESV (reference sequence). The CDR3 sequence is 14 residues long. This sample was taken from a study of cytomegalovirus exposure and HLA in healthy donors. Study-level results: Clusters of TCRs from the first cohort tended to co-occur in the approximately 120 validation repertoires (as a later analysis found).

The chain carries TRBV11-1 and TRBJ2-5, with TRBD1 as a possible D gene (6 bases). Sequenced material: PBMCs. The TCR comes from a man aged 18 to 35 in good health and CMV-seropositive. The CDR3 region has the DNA TGTGCCAGCAGCGCGGACAGATTCCAAGAGACCCAGTACTTC. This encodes CASSADRFQETQYF.